The next 8 T cell receptor beta chains were all read from a single sample in a study of naive and memory T cell subsets. An equimolar mix of two oligonucleotides served as the beta constant-region primer for TRBC1 and TRBC2. TCRdb re-called the UMI-ligation and nested PCR reads through MiXCR, storing one row per CDR3 protein. The sample records about 80,000 distinct CDR3 sequences, around 13% being singletons. The sample was central memory CD4+ T cells from blood. Every receptor here comes from a human donor in good health.

V and J are TRBV6-2 or TRBV6-3 and TRBJ2-4; unclear D gene. Germline V gives CDR1 MNHEY, CDR2 SVGEGT. The CDR3 loop spans 15 amino acids. With 2 bases removed from V and 0 bases from J, the gap between germline ends came to 8 bases. This CDR3 reads CASSYKALAKNIQYF. CDR3 coding DNA: TGTGCCAGCAGTTACAAGGCTCTAGCCAAAAACATTCAGTACTTC.

The rearrangement links TRBV7-3 to TRBJ1-3; tentative D call: TRBD1 (6 bases). The CDR3 covers 14 residues. The ends were cut back, 5 bases at V and 3 bases at J, with 11 bases in the middle. From germline, CDR1 is SGHTA and CDR2 FQGTGA. In DNA form, the CDR3 reads TGTGCCAGCAGCCGAACAGGGTTTGGAAACACCATATATTTT. Its protein product is CASSRTGFGNTIYF.

This clonotype was detected a few times. The gene calls are TRBV2 and TRBJ1-2, with D unclear. V lost 4 bases, J lost 4 bases, and 16 bases lay in between. The CDR3 runs 15 residues. Germline V gene sequence: CDR1 SNHLY, CDR2 FYNNEI. CDR3 coding DNA: TGTGCCAGCAGTGTAGCGGAAGGGCAAGTCTATGGCTACACCTTC. It codes for CASSVAEGQVYGYTF.

This chain connects TRBV19 to TRBJ2-7, with TRBD1 matching 9 bases. The CDR3 sequence is 14 residues long. CDR1 LNHDA and CDR2 SQIVND come from the germline V gene (reference sequence). After removal of 3 bases from V and 2 bases from J, the junction contained 2 bases not matched to a gene. This CDR3 reads CASSINRGPYEQYF. The CDR3 DNA sequence: TGTGCCAGTAGTATCAACAGGGGGCCCTACGAGCAGTACTTC.

The rearrangement joins TRBV5-5 to TRBJ2-7; a weak D match, TRBD2 (6 bases). The CDR3 totals 15 residues. Germline CDR1 reads SGHKS; CDR2 reads YYEKEE (reference sequence). Trimming removed 4 bases at V and 2 bases at J, with 16 bases between. The CDR3 region is CASSRTGVGTYEQYF. CDR3 DNA sequence: TGTGCCAGCAGCAGAACGGGGGTAGGAACCTACGAGCAGTACTTC.

This clonotype was detected a few times. This chain links TRBV24-1 with TRBJ2-6, with 10 bases identical to TRBD1. Germline CDR1 reads KGHDR; CDR2 reads SFDVKD. This CDR3 contains 16 residues. V was clipped by 3 bases and J by 18 bases; unmatched bases: 16. CDR3: CATSDPDRGRGVFGTF. CDR3 bases: TGTGCCACCAGTGATCCCGACAGGGGGCGAGGAGTTTTTGGGACTTTC.

In this sample, this clonotype turned up many times. The rearrangement joins TRBV6-1 to TRBJ1-1; no clear D gene. Germline CDR1 and CDR2: MNHNS and SASEGT. The CDR3 extends over 11 amino acids. V gave up 3 bases and J gave up 6 bases, with 5 bases separating them. CDR3 sequence reads: CASSDASEAFF. CDR3 coding DNA: TGTGCCAGCAGTGACGCCTCTGAAGCTTTCTTT.

This clonotype was observed a few times. The CDR3 reads CASSRSRLARQEQFF. CDR3 DNA: TGTGCCAGCAGCAGGAGTCGACTAGCGCGACAAGAGCAGTTCTTC. The chain uses TRBV7-2 and TRBJ2-1, with 8 bases fitting TRBD2. V was clipped by 5 bases and J by 10 bases; unmatched bases: 13. The germline gives CDR1 SGHTA, CDR2 FQGNSA. The CDR3 length is 15 residues.